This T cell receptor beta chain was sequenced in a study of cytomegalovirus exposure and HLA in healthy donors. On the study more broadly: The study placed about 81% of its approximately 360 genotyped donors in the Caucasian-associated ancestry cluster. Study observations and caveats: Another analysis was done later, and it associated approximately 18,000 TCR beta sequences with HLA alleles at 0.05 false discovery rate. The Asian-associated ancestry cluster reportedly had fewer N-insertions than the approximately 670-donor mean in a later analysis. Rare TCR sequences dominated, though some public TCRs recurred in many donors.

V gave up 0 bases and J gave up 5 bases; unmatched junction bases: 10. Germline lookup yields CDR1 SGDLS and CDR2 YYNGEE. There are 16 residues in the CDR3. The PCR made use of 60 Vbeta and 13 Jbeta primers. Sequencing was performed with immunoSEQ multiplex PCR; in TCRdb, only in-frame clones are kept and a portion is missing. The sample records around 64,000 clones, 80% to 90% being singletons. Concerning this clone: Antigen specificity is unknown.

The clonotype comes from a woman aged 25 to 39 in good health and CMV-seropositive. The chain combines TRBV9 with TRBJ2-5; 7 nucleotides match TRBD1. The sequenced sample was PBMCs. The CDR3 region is CASSVADNRGAETQYF. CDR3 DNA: TGTGCCAGCAGCGTAGCGGATAACAGGGGAGCGGAGACCCAGTACTTC.